This TCR beta chain was captured by sequencing in a study of shared clonotypes between healthy human individuals. As for the study in general: Used for every donor were three CD4 naive, three CD4 memory, two CD8 naive and one CD8 memory plate.

Deep was the level at which the assay was run. Authors' analysis steps: As immunoSEQ supplied junction-only sequences (without quality scores), filtering differed. TCRdb's copy holds only in-frame clones and misses some; the assay was immunoSEQ multiplex PCR. The V and J calls and clone size were taken over from that table, and D and trimming were inferred from the DNA. Altogether approximately 330,000 clones are present, less than 75% being singletons, with the ten largest covering roughly 10%. This clone was seen just once. Antigen: not known. Study outcomes and limitations: Donors were few, which limited the genetic and exposure-history diversity represented.

Material for sequencing was memory CD4+ T cells sorted from blood. Subset described: CD45RA-negative fraction. The sequence derives from a man younger than 40 in good health.

The CDR3 protein is CASSLQGAETQYF. CDR3 in DNA: TGTGCCAGCAGCCTACAGGGGGCGGAGACCCAGTACTTC. The V call is TRBV13, the J call TRBJ2-5; the match to TRBD1 covers 9 bases. Germline V CDR1 and CDR2: PRHDT, FYEKMQ (reference sequence). V trimming: 5 bases; J trimming: 5 bases; junction bases outside the gene matches: 3. This CDR3 comprises 13 residues.